This TCR beta chain was observed in a study of T cell changes during pregnancy in multiple sclerosis. This CDR3 comprises 15 residues. The V and J ends lost 7 bases and 6 bases, in that order; junction bases with no gene match: 13. Germline V gene data show CDR1 as MNHNY and CDR2 as SVGAGI (reference sequence). Profiling relied on immunoSEQ multiplex PCR, and the TCRdb table lists in-frame clones only, not all of them. The sample yields some 40,000 clones, nearly 90% seen once. The chain recombines TRBV6-6 with TRBJ1-2; 8 bases align to TRBD1. This sequence originates from a female donor with multiple sclerosis, enrolled in a pregnancy study. Sample: CD4+ T cells from peripheral blood mononuclear cells, taken in the second trimester of pregnancy. CDR3 in amino acids: CASTQGGGHIDGYTF. In DNA form, the CDR3 reads TGTGCCAGCACACAGGGGGGGGGACATATTGATGGCTACACCTTC.